These 26 T cell receptor beta chains originate from one sample sequenced in a study of T cell responses to AZD1222 COVID-19 vaccine. Clones were read by immunoSEQ multiplex PCR, and TCRdb kept only the in-frame ones, dropping some. The sample lists 200,000 or so clones, around 92% occurring once. The sample consisted of peripheral blood, taken on day 0 of AZD1222 vaccination. These TCRs come from an adult in good health.

V is TRBV25-1 and J is TRBJ1-1, with 8 bases that match TRBD1. Germline V gene lookup returns CDR1 MGHDK and CDR2 SYGVNS. With V trimmed by 6 bases and J by 5 bases, 11 bases remained unmatched. The CDR3 is 15 residues long. In DNA form, the CDR3 reads TGTGCCAGCAGCCTCTCGACAGGGGATCTAACTGAAGCTTTCTTT. Encoded protein: CASSLSTGDLTEAFF.

V is TRBV7-2 and J is TRBJ1-4, with a possible D match to TRBD1 (6 bases). CDR1 is SGHTA, CDR2 FQGNSA, per germline. The CDR3 loop spans 15 amino acids. V was clipped by 2 bases and J by 5 bases, with 12 bases between them. DNA of the CDR3: TGTGCCAGCAGCTTAAACGGGGGCAGGAATGAAAAACTGTTTTTT. Its translation: CASSLNGGRNEKLFF.

This clone was found once. The CDR3: CAPRNPRDRGLYEQYV. The CDR3 coding sequence is TGTGCCCCTCGTAACCCCCGGGACAGGGGGCTCTACGAGCAGTACGTC. The chain links TRBV24-1 to TRBJ2-7; 12 nucleotides align to TRBD1. The CDR3 loop spans 16 amino acids. V trimming: 12 bases; J trimming: 3 bases; junction bases outside the gene matches: 14. Germline loops: CDR1 KGHDR, CDR2 SFDVKD.

The CDR3: CASSQDRQQFF. DNA of the CDR3: TGCGCCAGCAGCCAGGACCGCCAGCAGTTCTTC. The chain uses TRBV4-1 and TRBJ2-1; D unclear. The length of the CDR3 is 11 residues. V shed 3 bases and J shed 11 bases, with 8 bases lying between them. Germline CDR1 reads MGHRA; CDR2 reads YSYEKL.

The chain links TRBV27 to TRBJ1-2; TRBD1 aligns across 7 bases. The trim removed 6 bases at V and 0 bases at J, leaving 10 bases unmatched. Per germline, CDR1 MNHEY and CDR2 SMNVEV (reference sequence). The CDR3 is made up of 16 amino acids. In nucleotides, the CDR3 is TGTGCCAGCAGCTCGTTAGGGACAGCTTCTAACTATGGCTACACCTTC. The encoded protein is CASSSLGTASNYGYTF.

The chain recombines TRBV18 with TRBJ1-1; 10 nucleotides line up with TRBD1. The ends lost 3 bases at V and 5 bases at J; junction bases unmatched: 6. The CDR3 sequence is 15 residues long. Germline V lookup: CDR1 KGHSH, CDR2 LQKENI. CDR3 in DNA: TGTGCCAGCTCACCCCGGGGGACAGGGGCGACTGAAGCTTTCTTT. It specifies CASSPRGTGATEAFF.

The chain links TRBV6-5 to TRBJ2-4, with 10 bases identical to TRBD1. V gave up 6 bases and J gave up 8 bases; unmatched junction bases: 10. This CDR3 region has 15 residues. The germline V gene encodes CDR1 MNHEY and CDR2 SVGAGI. In nucleotides, the CDR3 is TGTGCCAGCAGACAACCGGGACAGGGGTTTGACATTCAGTACTTC. Its translation: CASRQPGQGFDIQYF.

The genes are TRBV30 and TRBJ2-3; no definite D call. Trimming shortened V by 4 bases and J by 0 bases, and 8 bases separated the two germline ends. This CDR3 comprises 13 residues. In germline, CDR1 is GTSNPN, CDR2 SVGIG (reference sequence). CDR3 sequence: CAWKGTSTDTQYF. CDR3 coding DNA: TGTGCCTGGAAGGGCACCAGCACAGATACGCAGTATTTT.

V is TRBV7-8 and J is TRBJ2-3; 8 nucleotides match TRBD2. The CDR3 extends over 17 amino acids. CDR1 is SGHVS, CDR2 FQNEAQ, per germline. After removal of 4 bases from V and 3 bases from J, the junction contained 12 bases not matched to a gene. The CDR3 sequence: CASSSPGASGRTDTQYF. Written as DNA, the CDR3 is TGTGCCAGCAGCTCACCGGGGGCGAGCGGGAGAACAGATACGCAGTATTTT. The full variable domain, completed using reference TRBV7-8 and TRBJ2-3, is GAGVSQSPRYKVAKRGQDVALRCDPISGHVSLFWYQQALGQGPEFLTYFQNEAQLDKSGLPSDRFFAERPEGSVSTLKIQRTQQEDSAVYLCASSSPGASGRTDTQYFGPGTRLTVL.

V is TRBV5-1 and J is TRBJ2-7; no clear D. CDR3 size: 14 residues. V dropped 0 bases and J dropped 3 bases, with 10 bases sitting between them. CDR1 SGHRS and CDR2 YFSETQ come from the germline V gene. CDR3 amino acids: CASSLEPHGYEQYF. DNA of the CDR3: TGCGCCAGCAGCTTGGAGCCCCACGGCTACGAGCAGTACTTC.

The genes are TRBV11-1 and TRBJ2-2; a possible D gene is TRBD1 (6 bases). The V gene's germline CDR1 is SGHAT and CDR2 FQDESV (reference sequence). V was clipped by 0 bases and J by 5 bases, with 13 bases between them. The CDR3 covers 16 residues. The CDR3 loop is CASSLAAQGATGELFF. CDR3 sequence (DNA): TGTGCCAGCAGCTTAGCGGCACAGGGAGCAACCGGGGAGCTGTTTTTT.

This sequence joins TRBV7-9 and TRBJ1-2; 11 bases map to TRBD1. The CDR3 has 14 residues. V gave up 4 bases and J gave up 4 bases; unmatched junction bases: 2. Germline V gene sequence: CDR1 SEHNR, CDR2 FQNEAQ (reference sequence). DNA for the CDR3: TGTGCCAGCAGCTCGGGACAGGGGGTCTATGGCTACACCTTC. Translation gives CASSSGQGVYGYTF.

The rearrangement joins TRBV29-1 to TRBJ1-5; D is unresolved. Germline CDR1 is SQVTM and CDR2 is ANQGSEA. Between the trimmed V and J ends, which lost 7 bases and 1 base, there was a span of 11 bases. The CDR3 loop spans 13 amino acids. The CDR3 loop is CSATIGSNQPQHF. The CDR3 coding sequence is TGCAGCGCGACGATCGGAAGCAATCAGCCCCAGCATTTT.

This rearrangement joins TRBV5-1 to TRBJ1-5; no firm D call. CDR1 SGHRS and CDR2 YFSETQ come from the germline V gene. Trimming shortened V by 0 bases and J by 3 bases, and 10 bases separated the two germline ends. The CDR3 has 15 amino acids. CDR3 loop: CASSLDGQPNQPQHF. The CDR3 DNA reads as TGCGCCAGCAGCTTGGACGGGCAGCCCAATCAGCCCCAGCATTTT.

The chain uses TRBV6-2 or TRBV6-3 and TRBJ1-3, with D tentatively TRBD1 (5 bases). The CDR3 spans 14 residues. V shed 2 bases and J shed 3 bases, with 8 bases lying between them. Looked up from germline, CDR1 is MNHEY and CDR2 is SVGEGT. CDR3 region: CASSYGAIGNTIYF. CDR3 in DNA: TGTGCCAGCAGTTACGGGGCCATTGGAAACACCATATATTTT.

V gene TRBV29-1 combines with J gene TRBJ1-1; unclear D gene. Per the germline V gene, CDR1 is SQVTM and CDR2 is ANQGSEA. The germline V and J ends were trimmed by 6 bases and 7 bases, with 12 bases remaining between them. This CDR3 has 11 residues. The DNA for the CDR3 is TGCAGCGTCGAGGTCTCTCTTGAAGCTTTCTTT. Protein sequence: CSVEVSLEAFF.

CDR3 sequence reads: CASSPPNGRGHTEAFF. The CDR3 DNA reads as TGTGCCAGCTCACCACCAAACGGCAGGGGTCACACTGAAGCTTTCTTT. The gene calls are TRBV18 and TRBJ1-1; TRBD1 is a possible D gene (6 bases). The CDR3 sequence is 16 residues long. CDR1 and CDR2 from the germline V gene are KGHSH and LQKENI. Between the trimmed V and J ends, which lost 0 bases and 3 bases, there was a span of 14 bases.

The chain combines TRBV24-1 with TRBJ2-1, with D maybe TRBD1 (6 bases). Germline V gives CDR1 KGHDR, CDR2 SFDVKD. V was clipped by 5 bases and J by 0 bases, with 19 bases between them. The CDR3 spans 18 residues. CDR3 in amino acids: CATSGQVTDEGSYNEQFF. In DNA, the CDR3 is TGTGCCACCAGTGGACAGGTGACTGACGAAGGCTCCTACAATGAGCAGTTCTTC.

The count of this clone is one. This chain connects TRBV5-1 to TRBJ1-5; D is ambiguous. The CDR3 is 13 amino acids. The V end was cut by 2 bases, the J end by 4 bases, with 7 bases between. Per germline, CDR1 SGHRS and CDR2 YFSETQ. CDR3 amino acids: CASSFGGNQPQHF. Written as DNA, the CDR3 is TGCGCCAGCAGCTTCGGCGGTAATCAGCCCCAGCATTTT.

The gene calls are TRBV15 and TRBJ1-5; weak D call: TRBD1 (5 bases). Between the trimmed V and J ends, which lost 6 bases and 7 bases, there was a span of 10 bases. The CDR3 has 12 amino acids. In germline, CDR1 is LNHNV, CDR2 YYDKDF (reference sequence). The CDR3: CATRMGEQPQHF. The CDR3 region has the DNA TGTGCCACCAGAATGGGGGAACAGCCCCAGCATTTT.

This rearrangement joins TRBV12-3 or TRBV12-4 to TRBJ2-4; D uncertain. V was clipped by 3 bases and J by 2 bases, with 5 bases between them. The length of the CDR3 is 13 residues. For the CDR3, the DNA is TGTGCCAGCAGTTTGGATTCCAAAAACATTCAGTACTTC. It codes for CASSLDSKNIQYF.

This clone was seen only once. V gene TRBV4-2 combines with J gene TRBJ1-2; 11 bases agree with TRBD1. Germline trimming cut 4 bases from V and 4 bases from J; bases unmatched to any gene: 5. CDR3 size: 15 residues. From germline, CDR1 is LGHNA and CDR2 YNFKEQ. The CDR3 sequence is CASSPPDRGLYGYTF. The CDR3 DNA reads as TGTGCCAGCAGCCCCCCGGACAGGGGGCTCTATGGCTACACCTTC.

CDR3 residues: CASSHRAANYGYTF. The CDR3 coding sequence is TGTGCCAGCAGTCACAGGGCAGCTAACTATGGCTACACCTTC. The chain employs TRBV27 and TRBJ1-2; D is possibly TRBD1 (6 bases). Germline CDR1 is MNHEY and CDR2 is SMNVEV (reference sequence). V lost 5 bases and J 0 bases, leaving 10 bases between the germline ends. The CDR3 consists of 14 residues.

This sequence joins TRBV4-1 and TRBJ1-4, with D perhaps TRBD1 (6 bases). The length of the CDR3 is 15 residues. V shed 1 base and J shed 6 bases, with 12 bases lying between them. Germline assignment: CDR1 MGHRA and CDR2 YSYEKL. CDR3 bases: TGCGCCAGCAGCCAAGGTTGGAACAGGGATGAAAAACTGTTTTTT. Its protein product is CASSQGWNRDEKLFF.

The chain joins TRBV18 to TRBJ1-6; no definite D call. V lost 4 bases, J lost 5 bases, and 18 bases lay in between. The CDR3 extends over 17 amino acids. Germline V lookup: CDR1 KGHSH, CDR2 LQKENI. CDR3 loop: CASSRSGHLIHNSPLHF. As DNA, the CDR3 is TGTGCCAGCTCACGAAGCGGTCATCTTATACATAATTCACCCCTCCACTTT.

CDR3 in amino acids: CASSLGRVSQGYEQYV. The CDR3 bases are TGTGCCAGCAGCTTAGGCAGGGTCTCCCAGGGCTACGAGCAGTACGTC. The rearrangement links TRBV7-2 to TRBJ2-7, with D possibly being TRBD1 (5 bases). The CDR3 loop spans 16 amino acids. The V gene lost 1 base and the J gene lost 3 bases, with 16 bases spanning the gap. Germline assignment: CDR1 SGHTA and CDR2 FQGNSA.